Each of the 14 T cell receptor beta chains below was sequenced from the same sample in a study of blood T cell repertoires in COVID-19. Only in-frame clones appear in the TCRdb table, and some are missing; sequencing was by immunoSEQ multiplex PCR. The top ten hold 1.5% to 2% of the sample, which has more than 200,000 clones, about 90% seen once. The specimen was PBMCs or T cells enriched from blood (not recorded which). These receptors all stem from a woman between 18 and 29 years old who had recovered from COVID-19.

The J gene is TRBJ1-5, the V gene TRBV18; D remains ambiguous. Per the germline V gene, CDR1 is KGHSH and CDR2 is LQKENI. V lost 3 bases to trimming and J lost 6 bases, with 12 bases between them. CDR3 length equals 14 residues. The CDR3 reads CASSPSLAGQPQHF. The CDR3 DNA is TGTGCCAGCTCACCTAGCTTGGCCGGTCAGCCCCAGCATTTT.

This chain joins TRBV13 and TRBJ1-2, with D possibly being TRBD1 (6 bases). Per the germline V gene, CDR1 is PRHDT and CDR2 is FYEKMQ (reference sequence). CDR3 length: 13 residues. The V end was cut by 5 bases, the J end by 7 bases, with 14 bases between. The CDR3 sequence: CASSVGHESGYTF. CDR3 in DNA: TGTGCCAGCAGCGTGGGACACGAGAGTGGCTACACCTTC.

The chain recombines TRBV6-4 with TRBJ2-2; 7 positions agree with TRBD1. This CDR3 contains 14 residues. Germline V lookup: CDR1 MRHNA, CDR2 SNTAGT. J lost 3 bases, V lost 4 bases, and 2 bases had no gene match. The CDR3 is CASSAGTDTGELFF. For the CDR3, the DNA is TGTGCCAGCAGTGCCGGGACAGACACCGGGGAGCTGTTTTTT.

About this clone: This sample also contains other DNA sequences that code for the same CDR3. The rearrangement links TRBV18 to TRBJ1-3, with D uncertain. V lost 6 bases to trimming and J lost 4 bases, with 10 bases between them. The germline CDR1 and CDR2 sequences are KGHSH and LQKENI. The CDR3 covers 13 residues. CDR3 nucleotides: TGTGCCAGCTCCTCGGGGTCCGGAAACACCATATATTTT. Translated: CASSSGSGNTIYF.

This chain connects TRBV23-1 to TRBJ1-1; 11 bases map to TRBD1. TRBV23-1 is recorded as an ORF, its role being uncertain. This CDR3 is 15 amino acids long. V was clipped by 7 bases and J by 4 bases; unmatched bases: 8. The CDR3 is CASTGQGAWITEAFF. CDR3 in DNA: TGCGCCAGCACCGGACAGGGGGCTTGGATCACTGAAGCTTTCTTT.

V and J are TRBV24-1 and TRBJ2-2, with 7 nucleotides matching TRBD2. With V trimmed by 9 bases and J by 2 bases, 2 bases remained unmatched. The CDR3 has 13 residues. Germline-derived CDR1 and CDR2 are KGHDR and SFDVKD. The CDR3 region has the DNA TGTGCCACCGGGGGGGACAACACCGGGGAGCTGTTTTTT. Translation: CATGGDNTGELFF.

This clone was observed a single time. The identical CDR3 is also encoded by other nucleotide sequences in the sample. J is TRBJ2-3 and V is TRBV12-3 or TRBV12-4; the match to TRBD1 covers 9 bases. V shed 6 bases and J 3 bases; nucleotides not matched to a gene: 1. This CDR3 comprises 13 residues. The CDR3, as DNA: TGTGCCAGCAGAGGACAGGGGACAGATACGCAGTATTTT. It specifies CASRGQGTDTQYF.

The chain joins TRBV6-5 to TRBJ2-7; maybe TRBD1 (6 bases). The CDR3 contains 15 residues. The germline CDR1 and CDR2 sequences are MNHEY and SVGAGI. Deletions cut 1 base from V and 4 bases from J, with 14 bases between. The CDR3, as DNA: TGTGCCAGCAGTTACTTGGGGCAGGGGTTTTACGAGCAGTACTTC. Its protein product is CASSYLGQGFYEQYF.

CDR3 residues: CASSLSGGRNQPQHF. CDR3 in DNA: TGTGCCAGCAGTTTGTCGGGGGGACGGAATCAGCCCCAGCATTTT. V gene TRBV28 combines with J gene TRBJ1-5; weak D call: TRBD1 (5 bases). The CDR3 spans 15 residues. V gave up 3 bases and J gave up 4 bases, with 13 bases separating them. Looked up from germline, CDR1 is MDHEN and CDR2 is SYDVKM. Full variable domain (missing parts from reference TRBV28 and TRBJ1-5): DVKVTQSSRYLVKRTGEKVFLECVQDMDHENMFWYRQDPGLGLRLIYFSYDVKMKEKGDIPEGYSVSREKKERFSLILESASTNQTSMYLCASSLSGGRNQPQHFGDGTRLSIL.

The CDR3 is CASSPPTERNSPLHF. Written as DNA, the CDR3 is TGTGCCAGCTCACCACCCACTGAGAGGAATTCACCCCTCCACTTT. The J gene is TRBJ1-6, the V gene TRBV18; D unresolved. The length of the CDR3 is 15 residues. Germline V gives CDR1 KGHSH, CDR2 LQKENI. V gave up 0 bases and J gave up 7 bases, with 10 bases separating them.

The chain recombines TRBV7-9 with TRBJ2-7, with D perhaps matching TRBD2 (5 bases). V was trimmed by 3 bases and J by 7 bases, leaving 7 bases between them. This CDR3 spans 11 amino acids. Germline assignment: CDR1 SEHNR and CDR2 FQNEAQ (reference sequence). CDR3 region: CASSFGGEQYF. In DNA, the CDR3 is TGTGCCAGCAGCTTTGGAGGAGAGCAGTACTTC.

This chain joins TRBV29-1 and TRBJ1-1; 11 positions match TRBD1. Unmatched junction bases numbered 5, after V lost 4 bases and J lost 1 base. This CDR3 has 15 residues. Germline CDR1 reads SQVTM; CDR2 reads ANQGSEA. The CDR3 nucleotides read TGCAGCGTTGTGAGGACAGGGGGCGCGAACACTGAAGCTTTCTTT. Translating gives CSVVRTGGANTEAFF.

The chain is built from TRBV7-9 and TRBJ1-2; D might be TRBD1 (6 bases). V lost 0 bases to trimming and J lost 12 bases, with 14 bases between them. Germline V gene data show CDR1 as SEHNR and CDR2 as FQNEAQ (reference sequence). The CDR3 totals 13 residues. The CDR3 sequence: CASSLAETGYNTF. The CDR3 DNA reads TGTGCCAGCAGCTTAGCGGAAACAGGGTACAACACCTTC.

The J gene is TRBJ2-5, the V gene TRBV24-1; D may be TRBD2 (6 bases). The CDR3 is 14 amino acids. V was shortened by 3 bases and J by 3 bases, with 10 bases between the two germline ends. Germline CDR1 is KGHDR and CDR2 is SFDVKD. CDR3 nucleotides: TGTGCCACCAGTGATAGGCGGGGCAAAGAGACCCAGTACTTC. This encodes CATSDRRGKETQYF.